This T cell receptor beta chain was identified during a study of long-term antiretroviral therapy in people with HIV. From germline, CDR1 is MDHEN and CDR2 SYDVKM. V lost 3 bases and J lost 3, with 6 bases in between. The CDR3 runs 12 residues. The assay used was immunoSEQ (version v3.0), run at survey level. Only in-frame clones appear in the TCRdb table, and some are missing; sequencing was by immunoSEQ multiplex PCR. Of around 15,000 clones detected, more than 75% appear once; the ten largest clones hold roughly an eighth. The source is a man aged 50-60 years with HIV. This chain joins TRBV28 and TRBJ2-7; D remains unclear. This specimen consisted of unsorted PBMCs, obtained 6.9 years after starting antiretroviral therapy. The CDR3 coding sequence is TGTGCCAGCAGTTTCGATGGCTACGAGCAGTACTTC. Residues: CASSFDGYEQYF.